One and the same sample provided the 27 T cell receptor beta chains below, sequenced in a study of blood T cell repertoires in COVID-19. The repertoire was sequenced with immunoSEQ multiplex PCR; TCRdb's copy has only in-frame clones and lacks some. The table includes 67,000 or so clones, about four fifths detected once. The specimen sequenced was peripheral blood. Source of these receptors: a man in his 70s with acute or convalescent COVID-19.

CDR3 nucleotides: TGTGCCAGCAGCTTGCGGACAACGAACACTGAAGCTTTCTTT. Translation gives CASSLRTTNTEAFF. The rearrangement links TRBV5-4 to TRBJ1-1; D possibly corresponds to TRBD1 (5 bases). The CDR3 spans 14 residues. Germline CDR1 is SGHNT and CDR2 is YYREEE (reference sequence). Trimming took off 1 base at V and 1 base at J, with 8 bases between the two ends.

The CDR3 protein is CSAYYDNEQFF. In nucleotides, the CDR3 is TGCAGCGCTTATTATGACAATGAGCAGTTCTTC. The genes are TRBV29-1 and TRBJ2-1; D is ambiguous. Trimming took 7 bases from V and 5 from J, leaving 9 bases between them. This CDR3 region has 11 residues. Germline V gives CDR1 SQVTM, CDR2 ANQGSEA.

The chain carries TRBV28 and TRBJ2-7; 8 bases agree with TRBD2. In germline, CDR1 is MDHEN, CDR2 SYDVKM. This CDR3 region has 15 residues. V lost 4 bases and J lost 4; bases outside the gene matches: 9. This chain's CDR3 is CASSSTSGSWYEQYF. The CDR3 bases are TGTGCCAGCAGTTCTACGAGCGGGAGTTGGTACGAGCAGTACTTC.

The chain couples TRBV6-1 to TRBJ2-1; D possibly corresponds to TRBD2 (6 bases). CDR3 length: 15 residues. CDR1 is MNHNS and CDR2 is SASEGT in the germline V gene. Trimming took off 0 bases at V and 9 bases at J, with 15 bases between the two ends. The DNA of the CDR3 is TGTGCCAGCAGTGAAGCACGCGGGGCGCGGGGTGAGCAGTTCTTC. Translated, it gives CASSEARGARGEQFF.

The chain has TRBV19 and TRBJ1-2, with 8 positions matching TRBD1. Looked up from germline, CDR1 is LNHDA and CDR2 is SQIVND (reference sequence). This CDR3 spans 14 amino acids. J was trimmed by 4 bases and V by 4 bases; bases with no gene match: 5. CDR3 protein: CASSRGQGVYGYTF. The CDR3 DNA sequence: TGTGCCAGTAGTAGAGGACAGGGTGTCTATGGCTACACCTTC.

This clone was seen just once. This sequence joins TRBV14 and TRBJ1-4; TRBD1 is a possible D gene (5 bases). The CDR3 has 12 residues. V was pared by 4 bases and J by 7 bases, with 7 bases between. Germline assignment: CDR1 SGHDN and CDR2 FVKESK. The CDR3 DNA follows: TGTGCCAGCAGCCGCAGGGCTGAAAAACTGTTTTTT. Translation gives CASSRRAEKLFF.

This chain connects TRBV6-6 to TRBJ1-2; D remains unclear. V lost 4 bases to trimming and J lost 2 bases, with 8 bases between them. This CDR3 has 13 residues. Germline V gene lookup returns CDR1 MNHNY and CDR2 SVGAGI (reference sequence). The CDR3 DNA reads as TGTGCCAGCAGTTTTCCGGGGAACTATGGCTACACCTTC. Amino acid sequence: CASSFPGNYGYTF.

The chain links TRBV6-1 to TRBJ2-7, with a tentative D call TRBD2 (6 bases). The CDR3 loop spans 14 amino acids. The ends were cut back, 3 bases at V and 0 bases at J, with 9 bases in the middle. The V gene's germline CDR1 is MNHNS and CDR2 SASEGT. The CDR3 DNA follows: TGTGCCAGCAGTGAGGGGACTCACTCCTACGAGCAGTACTTC. This gives the protein CASSEGTHSYEQYF.

The CDR3, as DNA: TGTGCCAGCTCACCATCGGACAGGGATAAAGCTTTCTTT. Translating it yields CASSPSDRDKAFF. The chain joins TRBV18 to TRBJ1-1; 8 bases map to TRBD1. The CDR3 contains 13 residues. Trimming cost V 2 bases and J 9 bases; bases outside gene matches: 5. Looked up from germline, CDR1 is KGHSH and CDR2 is LQKENI.

The chain joins TRBV5-6 to TRBJ1-1, with D unresolved. Germline V CDR1 and CDR2: SGHDT, YYEEEE. This CDR3 region has 12 residues. Trimming took 4 bases from V and 7 from J, leaving 11 bases between them. The CDR3 DNA reads as TGTGCCAGCAGCGCCAGGTCGTTTGAAGCTTTCTTT. It is translated as CASSARSFEAFF.

This clone was picked up one time. J is TRBJ2-3 and V is TRBV12-3 or TRBV12-4; tentative D call: TRBD2 (6 bases). Trimming removed 4 bases from V and 5 bases from J, with 10 bases in between. CDR3 length equals 13 residues. In DNA, the CDR3 is TGTGCCAGCAGTTGGCGGGGCGGAGATACGCAGTATTTT. Translation: CASSWRGGDTQYF.

This clone has just a few counts. The chain is built from TRBV13 and TRBJ2-3, with 10 bases that match TRBD2. Unmatched junction bases numbered 9, after V lost 5 bases and J lost 1 base. CDR3 size: 17 residues. In germline, CDR1 is PRHDT, CDR2 FYEKMQ (reference sequence). In nucleotides, the CDR3 is TGTGCCAGCAGCCCCGACTCCCTAGCGGGGGGCACAGATACGCAGTATTTT. Translation gives CASSPDSLAGGTDTQYF. Based on the CDR3 plus reference TRBV13 and TRBJ2-3, the full variable domain is AAGVIQSPRHLIKEKRETATLKCYPIPRHDTVYWYQQGPGQDPQFLISFYEKMQSDKGSIPDRFSAQQFSDYHSELNMSSLELGDSALYFCASSPDSLAGGTDTQYFGPGTRLTVL.

V usage is TRBV7-2 and J usage is TRBJ2-1; D gene ambiguous. Germline CDR1 and CDR2: SGHTA and FQGNSA. The CDR3 length is 14 residues. Trimming shortened V by 1 base and J by 2 bases, and 6 bases separated the two germline ends. The CDR3 sequence is CASSLDSTYNEQFF. As DNA, the CDR3 is TGTGCCAGCAGCTTAGACTCCACCTACAATGAGCAGTTCTTC.

This clone has just a few counts. V is TRBV6-5 and J is TRBJ1-4; D remains ambiguous. Trimming left V 6 bases short and J 0 bases short, with 8 bases between. The CDR3 extends over 14 amino acids. Germline-derived CDR1 and CDR2 are MNHEY and SVGAGI. CDR3 nucleotides: TGTGCCAGCAGAACAGACGCAACTAATGAAAAACTGTTTTTT. It codes for CASRTDATNEKLFF.

CDR3 in amino acids: CASSVMSYEQYF. The CDR3 DNA follows: TGTGCCAGCAGTGTCATGTCCTACGAGCAGTACTTC. J is TRBJ2-7 and V is TRBV28; D is undetermined. The CDR3 contains 12 residues. The germline gives CDR1 MDHEN, CDR2 SYDVKM. V lost 5 bases and J lost 1, with 6 bases in between.

The genes are TRBV23-1 and TRBJ2-1, with 7 bases fitting TRBD2. TRBV23-1 is known as an ORF, though its function is uncertain. With V trimmed by 4 bases and J by 2 bases, 8 bases remained unmatched. This CDR3 has 16 residues. CDR3 in amino acids: CASSPRPSGAYNEQFF. DNA for the CDR3: TGCGCCAGCAGTCCTCGACCTAGCGGCGCCTACAATGAGCAGTTCTTC.

CDR3 coding DNA: TGTGCCAGCAGTTATCAAGCGGGAGCCTACAATGAGCAGTTCTTC. This gives the protein CASSYQAGAYNEQFF. This chain uses TRBV7-9 with TRBJ2-1; TRBD2 matches 8 bases. Trimming took 6 bases from V and 2 from J; bases not matched to a gene: 6. The CDR3 has 15 amino acids. Germline assignment: CDR1 SEHNR and CDR2 FQNEAQ (reference sequence).

V gene TRBV19 combines with J gene TRBJ2-7; D is possibly TRBD2 (6 bases). Trimming shortened V by 5 bases and J by 1 base, and 9 bases separated the two germline ends. The CDR3 has 13 residues. CDR1 is LNHDA, CDR2 SQIVND, per germline (reference sequence). Here the CDR3 DNA reads TGTGCCAGTAGTCCAGGAGGGTCCTACGAGCAGTACTTC. It specifies CASSPGGSYEQYF. Combining the CDR3 with reference TRBV19 and TRBJ2-7 gives the whole variable domain DGGITQSPKYLFRKEGQNVTLSCEQNLNHDAMYWYRQDPGQGLRLIYYSQIVNDFQKGDIAEGYSVSREKKESFPLTVTSAQKNPTAFYLCASSPGGSYEQYFGPGTRLTVT.

The chain joins TRBV7-3 to TRBJ1-6; possibly TRBD1 for D (5 bases). The CDR3 has 14 residues. Germline V lookup: CDR1 SGHTA, CDR2 FQGTGA. V was clipped by 4 bases and J by 11 bases, with 15 bases between them. CDR3 in amino acids: CASSSGSGRAPLHF. The CDR3 DNA reads TGTGCCAGCAGCTCTGGATCAGGGAGGGCACCCCTCCACTTT. Based on the CDR3 plus reference TRBV7-3 and TRBJ1-6, the full variable domain is GAGVSQTPSNKVTEKGKYVELRCDPISGHTALYWYRQSLGQGPEFLIYFQGTGAADDSGLPNDRFFAVRPEGSVSTLKIQRTERGDSAVYLCASSSGSGRAPLHFGNGTRLTVT.

This chain connects TRBV10-1 to TRBJ2-1, with TRBD1 as a possible D gene (5 bases). Germline assignment: CDR1 WNHNN and CDR2 SYGVQD (reference sequence). The CDR3 has 14 amino acids. V was pared by 3 bases and J by 7 bases, with 13 bases between. The CDR3 sequence: CASSDDLGVNEQFF. The CDR3 DNA follows: TGCGCCAGCAGTGACGACCTAGGGGTTAATGAGCAGTTCTTC.

This clone was seen more than once but under ten times. The V and J genes are TRBV24-1 and TRBJ1-2; D is possibly TRBD1 (5 bases). In germline, CDR1 is KGHDR, CDR2 SFDVKD. The CDR3 loop spans 13 amino acids. Trimming shortened V by 3 bases and J by 4 bases, and 8 bases separated the two germline ends. The CDR3, as DNA: TGTGCCACCAGTGATCCCGACAGCTATGGCTACACCTTC. Residues: CATSDPDSYGYTF.

V and J are TRBV7-9 and TRBJ2-3, with D maybe TRBD2 (5 bases). Trimming stripped 5 bases from V and 1 base from J, with 13 bases between. Germline V gives CDR1 SEHNR, CDR2 FQNEAQ (reference sequence). The length of the CDR3 is 15 residues. In DNA, the CDR3 is TGTGCCAGCAGCCCCCCCGACGGGGGCACAGATACGCAGTATTTT. Translating it yields CASSPPDGGTDTQYF.

This clone was detected only a few times. V and J are TRBV2 and TRBJ1-2; 9 bases are a match to TRBD1. The CDR3 runs 14 residues. Germline V CDR1 and CDR2: SNHLY, FYNNEI. The ends lost 5 bases at V and 11 bases at J; junction bases unmatched: 12. The CDR3 nucleotides are TGTGCCAGCAGTCGGAAACAGGGGGCGTCAATTTACACCTTC. Encoded protein: CASSRKQGASIYTF.

V usage is TRBV19 and J usage is TRBJ1-5, with D hard to call. Trimming stripped 0 bases from V and 0 bases from J, with 6 bases between. The CDR3 runs to 15 residues. The V gene's germline CDR1 is LNHDA and CDR2 SQIVND (reference sequence). The CDR3 bases are TGTGCCAGTAGTATAGATCGGGTTAGCAATCAGCCCCAGCATTTT. This translates into CASSIDRVSNQPQHF.

This clone was detected once. The chain links TRBV5-1 to TRBJ1-1; a weak D match, TRBD1 (5 bases). Germline V gene lookup returns CDR1 SGHRS and CDR2 YFSETQ. This CDR3 is 14 amino acids long. The V end lost 6 bases, the J end lost 6 bases, and 18 bases lay between the germline ends. The CDR3 sequence is CASKSGVVAAEAFF. CDR3 sequence (DNA): TGCGCCAGCAAGTCGGGGGTGGTTGCGGCTGAAGCTTTCTTT.

The gene calls are TRBV3-1 (or the pseudogene TRBV3-2) and TRBJ2-1, with 11 bases matching TRBD2. V trimming: 1 base; J trimming: 5 bases; junction bases outside the gene matches: 7. Germline V gene lookup returns CDR1 LGHDT and CDR2 YNNKEL (reference sequence). This CDR3 has 17 amino acids. The CDR3 reads CASSQVLISGRDNEQFF. CDR3 DNA sequence: TGTGCCAGCAGCCAAGTCCTAATTAGCGGGAGGGACAATGAGCAGTTCTTC.

The chain links TRBV3-1 (or the pseudogene TRBV3-2) to TRBJ2-5, with D tentatively TRBD2 (5 bases). The length of the CDR3 is 16 residues. CDR1 is LGHDT and CDR2 is YNNKEL in the germline V gene (reference sequence). Trimming took 2 bases from V and 5 from J, leaving 18 bases between them. CDR3: CASSQILSGVSETQYF. CDR3 nucleotides: TGTGCCAGCAGCCAAATTTTGAGCGGTGTTTCGGAGACCCAGTACTTC.